Listed here are 28 T cell receptor beta chains from one sample, sequenced in a study of CD4 T cell repertoires in COVID-19. Method: immunoSEQ multiplex PCR; TCRdb's copy keeps in-frame clones and lacks some. The table shows approximately 75,000 clones, with roughly 80% occurring only once. Sequencing used CD4+ T cells from peripheral blood, obtained after recovery from COVID-19. These receptors originate from a human donor who had COVID-19.

V gene TRBV5-4 combines with J gene TRBJ2-2; D perhaps matches TRBD2 (6 bases). V lost 0 bases and J 2 bases, leaving 11 bases between the germline ends. The CDR3 totals 16 residues. From germline, CDR1 is SGHNT and CDR2 YYREEE (reference sequence). CDR3 sequence reads: CASSLELADNTGELFF. Here the CDR3 DNA reads TGTGCCAGCAGCTTGGAACTAGCAGATAACACCGGGGAGCTGTTTTTT.

The gene calls are TRBV28 and TRBJ1-2; D ambiguous. CDR3 length: 15 amino acids. Germline V gene data show CDR1 as MDHEN and CDR2 as SYDVKM. V was cut by 2 bases and J by 1 base, with 11 bases left in between. As DNA, the CDR3 is TGTGCCAGCAGTTTAAACTATCCCTATAACTATGGCTACACCTTC. This translates into CASSLNYPYNYGYTF.

V usage is TRBV5-1 and J usage is TRBJ1-5; the D is unclear. This CDR3 region has 15 residues. Looked up from germline, CDR1 is SGHRS and CDR2 is YFSETQ. Trimming pared 0 bases from V and 3 bases from J, leaving 10 bases between. This CDR3 reads CASSLGYSSNQPQHF. CDR3 bases: TGCGCCAGCAGCTTGGGGTACAGTTCCAATCAGCCCCAGCATTTT.

The CDR3 sequence is CASSPVGDQPQHF. In DNA form, the CDR3 reads TGCGCCAGCAGCCCGGTGGGAGATCAGCCCCAGCATTTT. The chain carries TRBV5-1 and TRBJ1-5, with D hard to call. The V gene's germline CDR1 is SGHRS and CDR2 YFSETQ. The CDR3 sequence is 13 residues long. The V and J ends lost 4 bases and 5 bases respectively, with 10 bases between them.

This clone was detected only once. The chain joins TRBV2 to TRBJ1-3, with D perhaps TRBD1 (5 bases). Trimming left V 6 bases short and J 5 bases short, with 14 bases between. Germline V CDR1 and CDR2: SNHLY, FYNNEI. CDR3 size: 14 residues. CDR3 in DNA: TGTGCCAGCAGCTATGGAAGGGACCGAAACACCATATATTTT. Protein product: CASSYGRDRNTIYF.

The chain is built from TRBV6-1 and TRBJ2-7; D might be TRBD1 (6 bases). The germline V and J ends were trimmed by 0 bases and 6 bases, with 12 bases remaining between them. Germline CDR1 is MNHNS and CDR2 is SASEGT. The CDR3 extends over 14 amino acids. CDR3 coding DNA: TGTGCCAGCAGTGAAGCCGAACAGGGTGGCGAGCAGTACTTC. Its protein is CASSEAEQGGEQYF.

This sequence joins TRBV20-1 and TRBJ2-1; maybe TRBD2 (6 bases). Germline CDR1 and CDR2: DFQATT and SNEGSKA (reference sequence). This CDR3 spans 13 amino acids. V shed 3 bases and J shed 12 bases, with 18 bases lying between them. The CDR3 DNA sequence: TGCAGTGCTAGTTTCTTGGACGGGGGAGTGCAGTTCTTC. Its protein product is CSASFLDGGVQFF.

V usage is TRBV10-3 and J usage is TRBJ2-5; D may be TRBD1 (5 bases). There are 13 residues in the CDR3. Germline V gene sequence: CDR1 ENHRY, CDR2 SYGVKD. Trimming took 8 bases from V and 3 from J, leaving 13 bases between them. The CDR3 protein is CAIALGREETQYF. The CDR3 DNA reads as TGTGCCATCGCACTGGGCAGGGAAGAGACCCAGTACTTC.

This chain links TRBV28 with TRBJ2-7; D might be TRBD2 (5 bases). Germline V CDR1 and CDR2: MDHEN, SYDVKM. This CDR3 has 13 amino acids. Trimming took off 1 base at V and 5 bases at J, with 9 bases between the two ends. DNA for the CDR3: TGTGCCAGCAGTTTATTTTCGGGAAACGAGCAGTACTTC. Translating it yields CASSLFSGNEQYF.

The chain carries TRBV28 and TRBJ1-5; D not resolved. V lost 5 bases, J lost 5 bases, and 10 bases lay in between. The CDR3 extends over 13 amino acids. Germline values: CDR1 MDHEN, CDR2 SYDVKM. CDR3 sequence reads: CASSPNVDQPQHF. The CDR3 region has the DNA TGTGCCAGCAGTCCTAATGTCGATCAGCCCCAGCATTTT.

This sequence joins TRBV7-2 and TRBJ2-1, with 9 bases fitting TRBD2. V trimming: 5 bases; J trimming: 7 bases; junction bases outside the gene matches: 9. CDR3 length: 15 residues. CDR1 and CDR2 from the germline V gene are SGHTA and FQGNSA. CDR3: CASSHRGLAENEQFF. Here the CDR3 DNA reads TGTGCCAGCAGCCACAGGGGACTAGCTGAGAATGAGCAGTTCTTC.

The gene calls are TRBV29-1 and TRBJ1-3; a weak D match, TRBD1 (6 bases). This CDR3 is 16 amino acids long. Trimming left V 4 bases short and J 0 bases short, with 16 bases between. Germline V gene sequence: CDR1 SQVTM, CDR2 ANQGSEA. The CDR3, as DNA: TGCAGCGTTGGGTTTGCAGAGGGGGTCTCTGGAAACACCATATATTTT. This encodes CSVGFAEGVSGNTIYF.

The chain joins TRBV5-1 to TRBJ2-3; D is possibly TRBD1 (6 bases). The V gene's germline CDR1 is SGHRS and CDR2 YFSETQ. This CDR3 comprises 15 residues. Trimming took 5 bases from V and 3 from J, leaving 16 bases between them. CDR3 sequence: CASSPRGFVTDTQYF. CDR3 nucleotides: TGCGCCAGCAGTCCTAGGGGGTTTGTTACAGATACGCAGTATTTT.

The V and J genes are TRBV29-1 and TRBJ2-5; D possibly uses TRBD1 or TRBD2 (6 bases each). With 8 bases removed from V and 5 bases from J, the gap between germline ends came to 12 bases. Germline CDR1 SQVTM, CDR2 ANQGSEA. The CDR3 is 11 amino acids. CDR3 sequence: CSYRDSETQYF. CDR3 nucleotides: TGCAGCTACAGGGACTCCGAGACCCAGTACTTC.

The chain recombines TRBV6-2 or TRBV6-3 with TRBJ2-7, with TRBD1 matching 7 bases. Trimming cost V 6 bases and J 0 bases; bases outside gene matches: 8. This CDR3 has 15 residues. Germline assignment: CDR1 MNHEY and CDR2 SVGEGT. CDR3 sequence: CASSMGTVSSYEQYF. The CDR3 bases are TGTGCCAGCAGCATGGGGACAGTCAGCTCCTACGAGCAGTACTTC.

This chain joins TRBV2 and TRBJ2-1, with 8 positions matching TRBD1. The CDR3 has 17 residues. With V trimmed by 3 bases and J by 0 bases, 7 bases remained unmatched. Germline CDR1 SNHLY, CDR2 FYNNEI. CDR3 in DNA: TGTGCCAGCAGTGACAGGGGGCGCAGGGTCTCCTACAATGAGCAGTTCTTC. Its translation: CASSDRGRRVSYNEQFF.

The V call is TRBV12-3 or TRBV12-4, the J call TRBJ1-2, with a tentative D call TRBD1 (6 bases). This CDR3 has 12 residues. V was shortened by 3 bases and J by 8 bases, with 10 bases between the two germline ends. The CDR3 here is CASSFRGGGYTF. The CDR3 DNA follows: TGTGCCAGCAGTTTTAGGGGGGGAGGCTACACCTTC.

This chain links TRBV19 with TRBJ2-1; D is undetermined. This CDR3 region has 14 residues. V was cut by 6 bases and J by 5 bases, with 14 bases left in between. Germline V gene data show CDR1 as LNHDA and CDR2 as SQIVND (reference sequence). The CDR3 coding sequence is TGTGCCAGTAGGGTAATGGAGTCTCACAATGAGCAGTTCTTC. Translation: CASRVMESHNEQFF. Using reference TRBV19 and TRBJ2-1 for the parts outside the CDR3, the full variable domain is DGGITQSPKYLFRKEGQNVTLSCEQNLNHDAMYWYRQDPGQGLRLIYYSQIVNDFQKGDIAEGYSVSREKKESFPLTVTSAQKNPTAFYLCASRVMESHNEQFFGPGTRLTVL.

The chain is built from TRBV28 and TRBJ1-3, with D perhaps TRBD1 (5 bases). Looked up from germline, CDR1 is MDHEN and CDR2 is SYDVKM. V dropped 1 base and J dropped 8 bases, with 9 bases sitting between them. The CDR3 length is 13 residues. CDR3 protein: CASSLSGSDTIYF. CDR3 nucleotide sequence: TGTGCCAGCAGTTTATCAGGGTCGGACACCATATATTTT. Using reference TRBV28 and TRBJ1-3 for the parts outside the CDR3, the full variable domain is DVKVTQSSRYLVKRTGEKVFLECVQDMDHENMFWYRQDPGLGLRLIYFSYDVKMKEKGDIPEGYSVSREKKERFSLILESASTNQTSMYLCASSLSGSDTIYFGEGSWLTVV.

J is TRBJ1-2 and V is TRBV27, with 7 bases matching TRBD1. V trimming: 7 bases; J trimming: 2 bases; junction bases outside the gene matches: 16. Germline V CDR1 and CDR2: MNHEY, SMNVEV (reference sequence). The CDR3 length is 17 residues. The CDR3 region is CASTPQGKGVLNYGYTF. In DNA form, the CDR3 reads TGTGCCAGCACCCCACAGGGGAAAGGGGTGCTCAACTATGGCTACACCTTC.

V gene TRBV10-2 combines with J gene TRBJ2-6; 9 nucleotides align to TRBD1. CDR3 length: 16 amino acids. Trimming at V came to 6 bases and at J to 0 bases, leaving 3 bases not matched to a gene. Germline V gene sequence: CDR1 WSHSY, CDR2 SAAADI. The CDR3 protein is CASRGDRASGANVLTF. CDR3 coding DNA: TGCGCCAGCAGGGGGGACAGGGCCTCTGGGGCCAACGTCCTGACTTTC.

The chain employs TRBV5-8 and TRBJ2-1; D is possibly TRBD2 (5 bases). V lost 1 base to trimming and J lost 8 bases, with 13 bases between them. The length of the CDR3 is 14 residues. Germline V CDR1 and CDR2: SGHTS, YDEGEE. The CDR3 region is CASSLTPGRDEQFF. For the CDR3, the DNA is TGTGCCAGCAGCTTGACGCCGGGGAGAGATGAGCAGTTCTTC.

The chain is built from TRBV7-2 and TRBJ2-1; 9 bases match TRBD2. After removal of 5 bases from V and 7 bases from J, the junction contained 9 bases not matched to a gene. CDR1 and CDR2 (germline): SGHTA, FQGNSA. There are 15 residues in the CDR3. CDR3 in amino acids: CASSTQRGAGNEQFF. CDR3 coding DNA: TGTGCCAGCAGCACCCAGCGGGGGGCCGGGAATGAGCAGTTCTTC.

The V gene is TRBV19, the J gene TRBJ1-1; D not certain. The CDR3 extends over 15 amino acids. Germline CDR1 is LNHDA and CDR2 is SQIVND (reference sequence). Trimming removed 6 bases at V and 6 bases at J, with 20 bases between. CDR3 in amino acids: CASRWDPTGGPEAFF. The CDR3 DNA reads as TGTGCCAGTAGATGGGATCCCACGGGCGGCCCTGAAGCTTTCTTT.

The chain recombines TRBV6-5 with TRBJ1-1; D is unclear. The V end lost 7 bases, the J end lost 5 bases, and 14 bases lay between the germline ends. CDR3 length equals 13 residues. Germline lookup yields CDR1 MNHEY and CDR2 SVGAGI. The CDR3 bases are TGTGCCAGCAACCCGGGGATGGAGACTGAAGCTTTCTTT. Protein sequence: CASNPGMETEAFF.

The rearrangement joins TRBV2 to TRBJ2-5, with 9 nucleotides matching TRBD2. Losses at the gene ends were 9 bases for V and 5 bases for J; bases not matched to a gene: 4. This CDR3 has 12 amino acids. CDR1 and CDR2 from the germline V gene are SNHLY and FYNNEI. The DNA of the CDR3 is TGTGCCAGAGCGAGCGGGGGGGAGACCCAGTACTTC. Translating it yields CARASGGETQYF.

This clone appeared a single time. V gene TRBV28 combines with J gene TRBJ2-1; possible D gene TRBD2, 6 bases. Germline CDR1 and CDR2: MDHEN and SYDVKM. Trimming left V 6 bases short and J 9 bases short, with 15 bases between. This CDR3 contains 13 residues. CDR3 protein: CASRVTLGGEQFF. The CDR3 DNA reads TGTGCCAGCAGGGTAACGCTCGGGGGTGAGCAGTTCTTC.

This chain connects TRBV5-1 to TRBJ2-5, with 12 bases aligning to TRBD1. V shed 7 bases and J 5 bases; nucleotides not matched to a gene: 6. CDR1 is SGHRS, CDR2 YFSETQ, per germline. The length of the CDR3 is 14 residues. The CDR3 DNA is TGCGCCAGCTCCGGGACAGGGGGCTTGGAGACCCAGTACTTC. This gives the protein CASSGTGGLETQYF. Filled out from reference TRBV5-1 and TRBJ2-5, the complete variable domain reads KAGVTQTPRYLIKTRGQQVTLSCSPISGHRSVSWYQQTPGQGLQFLFEYFSETQRNKGNFPGRFSGRQFSNSRSEMNVSTLELGDSALYLCASSGTGGLETQYFGPGTRLLVL.